These T cell receptor beta chains were read from a single sample in a study of Ad26.COV2.S vaccination and SARS-CoV-2 variants. Assay used: immunoSEQ multiplex PCR; TCRdb lists only in-frame clones, some missing. The sample records some 350,000 clones, approximately 85% being singletons. The sequences come from peripheral blood, collected in a trial of Ad26.COV2.S vaccine versus placebo. These receptors were taken from a person between 18 and 65 years old who received the Ad26.COV2.S COVID-19 vaccine or a placebo. CDR3s include the opening cysteine and the closing phenylalanine or tryptophan. A D gene is named only where the DNA matches it firmly. A clone size is listed for some rows: how often the clone was seen (once, few, many), or a class if it is expanded.

cdr3_length	v_call	j_call	d_call	clone_size	cdr3_nt	cdr3_aa
15	TRBV5-5	TRBJ2-6	.	.	TGTGCCAGCAGCTTGTCCAACTCTGGGGCCAACGTCCTGACTTTC	CASSLSNSGANVLTF
15	TRBV6-2/TRBV6-3	TRBJ2-7	.	.	TGTGCCAGCAGTTCCGTAGTCAGGGGTACCTACGAGCAGTACTTC	CASSSVVRGTYEQYF
16	TRBV18	TRBJ1-2	TRBD1	.	TGTGCCAGCTCACCCCCCGGGACAGCCACGAACTATGGCTACACCTTC	CASSPPGTATNYGYTF
15	TRBV6-5	TRBJ2-3	.	once	TGTGCCAGCAGTTACGCAGGGCTCAACACAGATACACAGTATTTT	CASSYAGLNTDTQYF
16	TRBV18	TRBJ2-7	TRBD1	.	TGTGCCAGCTCACGGGCCGGGACAGGGTCTTTGTACGAGCAGTACTTC	CASSRAGTGSLYEQYF
11	TRBV5-1	TRBJ2-7	.	.	TGCGCCAGCAGTTCAGCCTACGAGCAGTACTTC	CASSSAYEQYF
14	TRBV7-9	TRBJ1-2	.	.	TGTGCCAGCAGCAAGCAGACAGAGAACTATGGCTACACCTTC	CASSKQTENYGYTF
12	TRBV30	TRBJ2-3	.	.	TGTGCCTGGAGTGCCGGACAGTATACGCAGTATTTT	CAWSAGQYTQYF
16	TRBV7-6	TRBJ2-7	.	.	TGTGCCAGCAGCTTAGATGGTGGGGGGACCACCTACGAGCAGTACTTC	CASSLDGGGTTYEQYF
14	TRBV5-1	TRBJ1-4	.	few	TGCGCCAGCAGCTTGGGAGGGGCGGATGAAAAACTGTTTTTT	CASSLGGADEKLFF
16	TRBV6-2/TRBV6-3	TRBJ2-1	.	.	TGTGCCAGCAGTCCCAGGGAGCCCCTCACTTACAATGAGCAGTTCTTC	CASSPREPLTYNEQFF
15	TRBV6-5	TRBJ1-2	.	.	TGTGCCAGCAGTTACGAGCCAGGGGTGGACTATGGCTACACCTTC	CASSYEPGVDYGYTF
15	TRBV2	TRBJ2-3	.	.	TGTGCCAGCAGTGAGCACCCCATGGGGACAGATACGCAGTATTTT	CASSEHPMGTDTQYF
14	TRBV5-1	TRBJ2-5	.	.	TGCGCCAGCAGCTTGCTAGGCGATCACGAGACCCAGTACTTC	CASSLLGDHETQYF
15	TRBV10-3	TRBJ2-1	.	.	TGTGCCATCAGCAGGGGTGGGCAGGGACCCAATGAGCAGTTCTTC	CAISRGGQGPNEQFF
18	TRBV5-1	TRBJ1-1	.	.	TGCGCCAGCAGCCCAAGACCGGGACCGACCCTTGAGATCACTGAAGCTTTCTTT	CASSPRPGPTLEITEAFF